The 9 T cell receptor beta chains below were found in one sample sequenced in a study of T cell responses to AZD1222 COVID-19 vaccine. The protocol was immunoSEQ multiplex PCR, while the TCRdb copy is restricted to in-frame clones and leaves out a portion. The sample yields some 31,000 clones, 85% to 90% seen once. The input for sequencing was peripheral blood, taken 28 days after the second AZD1222 dose. The receptors originated from an adult who received the AZD1222 COVID-19 vaccine.

The chain combines TRBV5-4 with TRBJ2-5; 8 positions match TRBD1. The CDR3 is made up of 14 amino acids. V shed 2 bases, J shed 3 bases, and the junction held 3 bases outside the gene matches. The germline V gene has CDR1 SGHNT and CDR2 YYREEE (reference sequence). CDR3 in DNA: TGTGCCAGCAGCTTTACAGGGGGGAAAGAGACCCAGTACTTC. It yields the protein CASSFTGGKETQYF.

The CDR3 DNA follows: TGTGCCAGCAGTAGGACAGGGAAGACTGAAGCTTTCTTT. This sequence encodes CASSRTGKTEAFF. This chain uses TRBV12-3 or TRBV12-4 with TRBJ1-1, with 8 bases lining up with TRBD1. V gave up 5 bases and J gave up 5 bases; unmatched junction bases: 4. There are 13 residues in the CDR3.

V is TRBV28 and J is TRBJ2-1, with D unresolved. Germline CDR1 reads MDHEN; CDR2 reads SYDVKM. The CDR3 consists of 13 residues. Trimming shortened V by 4 bases and J by 8 bases, and 12 bases separated the two germline ends. The CDR3 DNA is TGTGCCAGCAGTTCGCACCTAGTCCATGAGCAGTTCTTC. Protein: CASSSHLVHEQFF.

The V and J genes are TRBV18 and TRBJ2-7; 8 nucleotides align to TRBD1. CDR1 and CDR2 (germline): KGHSH, LQKENI. The J segment lost 3 bases and the V segment lost 3 bases, leaving 7 bases of the junction unmatched. The CDR3 consists of 15 residues. The CDR3 sequence is CASSPTQGAVYEQYF. CDR3 sequence (DNA): TGTGCCAGCTCACCTACCCAGGGGGCAGTCTACGAGCAGTACTTC.

The V call is TRBV19, the J call TRBJ1-2; D is unclear. V was trimmed by 0 bases and J by 4 bases, leaving 9 bases between them. In germline, CDR1 is LNHDA, CDR2 SQIVND (reference sequence). The CDR3 runs to 14 residues. For the CDR3, the DNA is TGTGCCAGTAGTATAGATTGGAGGGTCTATGGCTACACCTTC. Translating gives CASSIDWRVYGYTF.

CDR3 in amino acids: CASSQDIGFYEQYF. CDR3 DNA sequence: TGTGCCAGCAGCCAAGACATAGGGTTCTACGAGCAGTACTTC. This chain joins TRBV3-1 (or the pseudogene TRBV3-2) and TRBJ2-7; D call uncertain. The CDR3 consists of 14 residues. CDR1 is LGHDT, CDR2 YNNKEL, per germline (reference sequence). The germline V and J ends were trimmed by 0 bases and 3 bases, with 9 bases remaining between them.

The V and J genes are TRBV27 and TRBJ2-5; no definite D call. V was clipped by 4 bases and J by 7 bases, with 22 bases between them. This CDR3 region has 16 residues. CDR1 MNHEY and CDR2 SMNVEV come from the germline V gene (reference sequence). The CDR3 is CASSSGTSSRHGTQYF. CDR3 coding DNA: TGTGCCAGCAGTTCCGGCACCAGTAGCCGGCACGGGACCCAGTACTTC.

V usage is TRBV12-3 or TRBV12-4 and J usage is TRBJ2-7; D unclear. The germline V and J ends were trimmed by 1 base and 4 bases, with 2 bases remaining between them. This CDR3 contains 11 residues. CDR3 DNA: TGTGCCAGCAGTTTAGGGTACGAGCAGTACTTC. It yields the protein CASSLGYEQYF.

The chain couples TRBV7-6 to TRBJ2-7; 8 nucleotides line up with TRBD1. V lost 8 bases and J lost 7; bases outside the gene matches: 13. The CDR3 contains 14 residues. Germline V gene lookup returns CDR1 SGHVS and CDR2 FNYEAQ. CDR3 DNA sequence: TGTGCCAGCTCCAGGGGGCGCGAAGTAGGGGAGCAGTACTTC. Translated: CASSRGREVGEQYF.